The 19 T cell receptor beta chains below come from one sample, sequenced in a study of cytomegalovirus exposure and HLA in healthy donors. PCR used 60 Vbeta primers and 13 Jbeta primers. Libraries were prepared by immunoSEQ multiplex PCR; TCRdb keeps only in-frame clonotypes and omits some of them. Of 99,000 or so clones in the sample, around 75% were seen once. Sequencing was done on a sample of PBMCs. The source is a man younger than 40 in good health and CMV-seronegative.

This clone showed up just a few times. This sample also contains other DNA sequences that code for the same CDR3. This chain joins TRBV27 and TRBJ1-5; the D is unclear. CDR1 is MNHEY, CDR2 SMNVEV, per germline (reference sequence). The germline V and J ends were trimmed by 5 bases and 4 bases, with 9 bases remaining between them. The CDR3 runs to 13 residues. CDR3 nucleotides: TGTGCCAGCAGTCCAGTCCTGAATCAGCCCCAGCATTTT. Protein: CASSPVLNQPQHF.

This chain uses TRBV6-1 with TRBJ2-2; possibly TRBD1 for D (5 bases). Trimming shortened V by 5 bases and J by 4 bases, and 11 bases separated the two germline ends. The CDR3 extends over 14 amino acids. Germline V lookup: CDR1 MNHNS, CDR2 SASEGT. CDR3 in DNA: TGTGCCAGCAGTTTTGGCGACAGCACCGGGGAGCTGTTTTTT. It translates to CASSFGDSTGELFF.

V usage is TRBV7-8 and J usage is TRBJ1-1; D gene unclear. This CDR3 has 14 residues. Germline CDR1 reads SGHVS; CDR2 reads FQNEAQ. V lost 5 bases and J lost 4, with 14 bases in between. The CDR3 is CASSAVGQATEAFF. The DNA for the CDR3 is TGTGCCAGCAGCGCCGTAGGCCAGGCCACTGAAGCTTTCTTT.

J is TRBJ2-4 and V is TRBV7-8; 7 bases are a match to TRBD1. The germline V gene has CDR1 SGHVS and CDR2 FQNEAQ. This CDR3 has 17 residues. With 5 bases clipped from V and 0 bases from J, the junction kept 10 bases outside the gene matches. This chain's CDR3 is CASSLVRDSLAKNIQYF. In DNA form, the CDR3 reads TGTGCCAGCAGCCTGGTTAGGGACAGCTTAGCCAAAAACATTCAGTACTTC.

The chain uses TRBV7-2 and TRBJ2-5, with 9 bases identical to TRBD2. The V segment lost 2 bases and the J segment 5 bases; nucleotides outside the gene matches: 3. This CDR3 contains 14 residues. The germline gives CDR1 SGHTA, CDR2 FQGNSA. CDR3 in amino acids: CASSLIAGAETQYF. CDR3 DNA: TGTGCCAGCAGCTTAATAGCGGGAGCGGAGACCCAGTACTTC.

The chain carries TRBV9 and TRBJ2-1; TRBD2 aligns across 9 bases. CDR3 length: 16 amino acids. Germline assignment: CDR1 SGDLS and CDR2 YYNGEE. Trimming cost V 0 bases and J 7 bases; bases outside gene matches: 8. The CDR3 loop is CASSVGGRAQGNEQFF. The CDR3 DNA is TGTGCCAGCAGCGTAGGCGGGAGGGCCCAGGGGAATGAGCAGTTCTTC.

This clone was seen more than once but under ten times. The V call is TRBV6-6, the J call TRBJ2-2; D not resolved. Between the trimmed V and J ends, which lost 2 bases and 7 bases, there was a span of 11 bases. CDR3 length: 14 amino acids. CDR1 and CDR2 (germline): MNHNY, SVGAGI (reference sequence). The CDR3 nucleotides are TGTGCCAGCAGTTACATACGTGAGGTCGGGGAGCTGTTTTTT. Translation: CASSYIREVGELFF.

The chain combines TRBV6-1 with TRBJ2-5; D is undetermined. Looked up from germline, CDR1 is MNHNS and CDR2 is SASEGT. The CDR3 spans 15 residues. Trimming shortened V by 0 bases and J by 2 bases, and 10 bases separated the two germline ends. DNA for the CDR3: TGTGCCAGCAGTGAAGCGTCGAGTGTGCAAGAGACCCAGTACTTC. Translating gives CASSEASSVQETQYF.

This clone was seen a few times. This rearrangement joins TRBV10-1 to TRBJ1-1; D is perhaps TRBD1 (5 bases). CDR3 length: 14 residues. V lost 0 bases and J lost 10, with 15 bases in between. Per germline, CDR1 WNHNN and CDR2 SYGVQD (reference sequence). The CDR3 DNA is TGCGCCAGCAGTGAGTCGAAGCAGAAGGGGATAGCTTTCTTT. Translated, it gives CASSESKQKGIAFF.

This chain connects TRBV10-3 to TRBJ2-7, with 11 bases aligning to TRBD1. V trimming: 5 bases; J trimming: 3 bases; junction bases outside the gene matches: 6. There are 15 residues in the CDR3. The germline V gene encodes CDR1 ENHRY and CDR2 SYGVKD. For the CDR3, the DNA is TGTGCCATCAGTATGGCCGGGACAGGGGGCTACGAGCAGTACTTC. Encoded protein: CAISMAGTGGYEQYF.

The chain uses TRBV5-1 and TRBJ2-7; the match to TRBD2 covers 15 bases. This CDR3 has 17 amino acids. After removal of 4 bases from V and 4 bases from J, the junction contained 9 bases not matched to a gene. The germline V gene encodes CDR1 SGHRS and CDR2 YFSETQ. CDR3 bases: TGCGCCAGCAGCCGGGGACTAGCGGGGGGTTTGTCATACGAGCAGTACTTC. The encoded protein is CASSRGLAGGLSYEQYF.

The rearrangement links TRBV5-5 to TRBJ2-2; 7 bases align to TRBD2. Trimming cost V 0 bases and J 6 bases; bases outside gene matches: 5. Per the germline V gene, CDR1 is SGHKS and CDR2 is YYEKEE (reference sequence). This CDR3 comprises 15 residues. Written as DNA, the CDR3 is TGTGCCAGCAGCTTGGTCGGCCTAGCGGCCGGGGAGCTGTTTTTT. It encodes CASSLVGLAAGELFF.

The chain is built from TRBV29-1 and TRBJ2-1; 8 positions agree with TRBD1. CDR3 length equals 14 residues. Germline trimming cut 4 bases from V and 0 bases from J; bases unmatched to any gene: 2. Germline CDR1 is SQVTM and CDR2 is ANQGSEA. CDR3: CSVGGQGSYNEQFF. The CDR3 DNA reads as TGCAGCGTTGGCGGACAGGGCTCCTACAATGAGCAGTTCTTC.

V gene TRBV13 combines with J gene TRBJ2-5; the match to TRBD2 covers 9 bases. Germline loops: CDR1 PRHDT, CDR2 FYEKMQ (reference sequence). Losses at the gene ends were 0 bases for V and 5 bases for J; bases not matched to a gene: 7. This CDR3 has 16 residues. CDR3 sequence (DNA): TGTGCCAGCAGCTTAGGTTCTAGCGGGGTTTGGGAGACCCAGTACTTC. Amino acid sequence: CASSLGSSGVWETQYF. Using reference TRBV13 and TRBJ2-5 for the parts outside the CDR3, the full variable domain is AAGVIQSPRHLIKEKRETATLKCYPIPRHDTVYWYQQGPGQDPQFLISFYEKMQSDKGSIPDRFSAQQFSDYHSELNMSSLELGDSALYFCASSLGSSGVWETQYFGPGTRLLVL.

The J gene is TRBJ1-3, the V gene TRBV7-2, with D unclear. The CDR3 is 17 amino acids. Germline-derived CDR1 and CDR2 are SGHTA and FQGNSA. V lost 1 base and J 3 bases, leaving 16 bases between the germline ends. The CDR3 reads CASSLGHPDWFGNTIYF. In DNA, the CDR3 is TGTGCCAGCAGCTTAGGTCATCCGGACTGGTTTGGAAACACCATATATTTT.

J is TRBJ2-2 and V is TRBV11-2; the match to TRBD2 covers 10 bases. The CDR3 totals 18 residues. Per the germline V gene, CDR1 is SGHAT and CDR2 is FQNNGV. V shed 1 base and J 5 bases; nucleotides not matched to a gene: 10. In DNA form, the CDR3 reads TGTGCCAGCAGCTTAGCACTCCAGAAGCGGGGGGGAACCGGGGAGCTGTTTTTT. Protein sequence: CASSLALQKRGGTGELFF. The full variable domain, with the rest looked up from reference TRBV11-2 and TRBJ2-2, is EAGVAQSPRYKIIEKRQSVAFWCNPISGHATLYWYQQILGQGPKLLIQFQNNGVVDDSQLPKDRFSAERLKGVDSTLKIQPAKLEDSAVYLCASSLALQKRGGTGELFFGEGSRLTVL.

The rearrangement joins TRBV30 to TRBJ2-1; D is possibly TRBD2 (7 bases). This CDR3 spans 13 amino acids. Trimming pared 4 bases from V and 7 bases from J, leaving 14 bases between. Germline CDR1 is GTSNPN and CDR2 is SVGIG (reference sequence). CDR3 sequence: CAWTAGALNEQFF. CDR3 bases: TGTGCCTGGACTGCGGGGGCCCTTAATGAGCAGTTCTTC.

This chain's CDR3 is CASSPDSNEQFF. The CDR3 nucleotides read TGTGCCAGCTCACCTGACTCTAATGAGCAGTTCTTC. The chain links TRBV18 to TRBJ2-1; D not certain. The CDR3 runs to 12 residues. The germline gives CDR1 KGHSH, CDR2 LQKENI. With 3 bases removed from V and 7 bases from J, the gap between germline ends came to 7 bases.

The chain employs TRBV12-5 and TRBJ1-1; TRBD1 matches at 7 bases. The CDR3 has 13 residues. Looked up from germline, CDR1 is LGHNT and CDR2 is FRNRAP. V dropped 2 bases and J dropped 4; count of bases not matched to a gene: 1. DNA of the CDR3: TGTGCTAGTGGTTTGCAGGGGGGCACTGAAGCTTTCTTT. As protein: CASGLQGGTEAFF.